The rows below give T cell receptor beta chains drawn from one sample of a study of early T cells in non-severe SARS-CoV-2 infection. Using its own MiXCR run on the 5' RACE reads, TCRdb lists one record per CDR3 protein. The data show approximately 46,000 distinct CDR3 sequences, 5.5% to 6.5% seen once. Sequencing was carried out using whole blood. The receptors were gathered from an adult who was a healthcare worker with PCR-confirmed SARS-CoV-2 infection or an uninfected control (not recorded which). Each CDR3 is given with its conserved first and last residue. Fields, in order: J gene, V gene, CDR3 protein.

>TRBJ2-6|TRBV7-6
CASSPGQAASGANVLTF
>TRBJ1-5|TRBV2
CASRRVEGPQHF
>TRBJ2-1|TRBV3-1
CASSQVPGLGNEQFF
>TRBJ2-1|TRBV15
CATSRDQARDEQFF
>TRBJ2-1|TRBV6-5
CASSNTNNEQFF
>TRBJ2-1|TRBV10-2
CASSESASGGNNEQFF
>TRBJ1-2|TRBV7-9
CASTFGTDYGYTF
>TRBJ2-4|TRBV5-4
CASSPPGTADFKNIQYF
>TRBJ1-1|TRBV9
CASSGGASEAFF
>TRBJ2-7|TRBV6-6
CASSEPHEQYF
>TRBJ2-3|TRBV7-9
CASSFGQGESTDTQYF
>TRBJ2-2|TRBV12-3/TRBV12-4
CASTQFTGELFF
>TRBJ1-2|TRBV12-3/TRBV12-4
CASRRTDYGYTF
>TRBJ2-2|TRBV11-2
CASSEQGHFTGELFF
>TRBJ2-1|TRBV6-2/TRBV6-3
CASSSDSHNEQFF
>TRBJ1-1|TRBV4-3
CASSQSLDRTGPEAFF
>TRBJ2-7|TRBV5-1
CASSLVGGPYEQYF
>TRBJ1-2|TRBV5-4
CASSRTIEANYGYTF
>TRBJ2-2|TRBV18
CASSSVTNTGELFF
>TRBJ1-2|TRBV27
CASSSAPSGGYTF
>TRBJ2-3|TRBV3-1
CASSQDSAGGTDTQYF
>TRBJ2-1|TRBV4-1
CASTLAGGTYNEQFF
>TRBJ2-1|TRBV7-6
CASRRPAQLGNEQFF
>TRBJ2-5|TRBV28
CASSDRRETQYF
>TRBJ1-3|TRBV11-2
CASSLYRTVSGNTIYF
>TRBJ1-5|TRBV6-6
CASSYRQINQPQHF
>TRBJ2-1|TRBV3-1
CASSPLAGVDNEQFF
>TRBJ2-2|TRBV28
CASSFSTGELFF
>TRBJ2-4|TRBV11-2
CASSISPGGIQYF
>TRBJ2-1|TRBV10-1
CASSARTSGYNEQFF
>TRBJ2-4|TRBV20-1
CSAAVPGGNIQYF
>TRBJ1-5|TRBV5-5
CASSLVMGNQPQHF
>TRBJ2-2|TRBV28
CASSLRDRGTGELFF
>TRBJ2-7|TRBV7-9
CASSLQGAGAYEQYF
>TRBJ2-7|TRBV12-3/TRBV12-4
CASSPTPPTSGGVREQYF
>TRBJ2-4|TRBV4-1
CASSQVVLAGDLAKNIQYF
>TRBJ2-3|TRBV10-2
CASSLQGTDTQYF
>TRBJ2-1|TRBV30
CAWSPTASGGGGEQFF
>TRBJ2-6|TRBV10-3
CAISDEGAGANVLTF
>TRBJ1-1|TRBV10-1
CASSEDPRDTEAFF
>TRBJ2-3|TRBV5-1
CASSLLGPGDTDTQYF
>TRBJ2-7|TRBV20-1
CSASKQGQEQYF